Presented here are 21 T cell receptor beta chains from one specimen sequenced in a study of prognosis after radiotherapy for stage I lung cancer. The genomic DNA TCR beta CDR3 region underwent two rounds of multiplex PCR. Primers specific to each TRBV and TRBJ gene were used in first-round PCR. TCRdb ran MiXCR on the multiplex PCR reads and lists one entry per CDR3 protein. Altogether some 23,000 distinct CDR3 sequences are present, around 39% being singletons, with the ten largest covering roughly a fifth. Here the sequenced sample was PBMCs, taken before or after stereotactic body radiation therapy (not recorded which). These receptors were taken from a donor aged 50 or older with non-small cell lung cancer.

This clonotype has ten or more counts. This chain connects TRBV7-2 to TRBJ1-1; 9 positions match TRBD1. Germline-derived CDR1 and CDR2 are SGHTA and FQGNSA. After removal of 5 bases from V and 12 bases from J, the junction contained 13 bases not matched to a gene. The CDR3 length is 14 residues. CDR3 bases: TGTGCCAGCAGCCCTGGGAGAGGGGACAGGGCAACTTTCTTT. Amino acid sequence: CASSPGRGDRATFF.

In its sample, this clonotype was seen many times. The rearrangement links TRBV20-1 to TRBJ1-2; no firm D call. The germline CDR1 and CDR2 sequences are DFQATT and SNEGSKA (reference sequence). Trimming pared 2 bases from V and 8 bases from J, leaving 15 bases between. The CDR3 runs to 13 residues. DNA of the CDR3: TGCAGTGCTAGATCCGGACGGTCGGCGGGCTACACCTTC. Residues: CSARSGRSAGYTF.

In its sample, this clonotype was seen many times. This chain uses TRBV14 with TRBJ2-1; D not certain. V lost 4 bases, J lost 9 bases, and 10 bases lay in between. The germline CDR1 and CDR2 sequences are SGHDN and FVKESK. The CDR3 runs 12 residues. The CDR3 DNA is TGTGCCAGCAGCCCCCGCTATGGTGAGCAGTTCTTC. Amino acids: CASSPRYGEQFF.

This clonotype was picked up many times. The rearrangement joins TRBV14 to TRBJ1-4; D unclear. This CDR3 region has 13 residues. V shed 5 bases and J shed 7 bases, with 11 bases lying between them. Germline CDR1 SGHDN, CDR2 FVKESK. DNA for the CDR3: TGTGCCAGCAGCGACGTTTCCCCTGAAAAACTGTTTTTT. Amino acid sequence: CASSDVSPEKLFF.

This clonotype has a count of ten or more. The chain combines TRBV27 with TRBJ2-1, with 9 bases fitting TRBD1. The CDR3 loop spans 17 amino acids. The J segment lost 7 bases and the V segment lost 0 bases, leaving 10 bases of the junction unmatched. Per germline, CDR1 MNHEY and CDR2 SMNVEV (reference sequence). CDR3: CASSLSYPGGTGNEQFF. In DNA, the CDR3 is TGTGCCAGCAGTTTATCCTACCCTGGGGGGACAGGGAATGAGCAGTTCTTC.

Details on this clonotype: A much bigger clone sits one base away, suggesting this may be a read error. The V gene is TRBV5-4, the J gene TRBJ2-7, with 9 nucleotides matching TRBD2. In germline, CDR1 is SGHNT, CDR2 YYREEE (reference sequence). CDR3 length equals 14 residues. In DNA form, the CDR3 reads TGTGCCAGCAGCTTGACCGGGAATAGCGGGAGTAGCGGCTTC. Translating it yields CASSLTGNSGSSGF.

The chain employs TRBV15 and TRBJ2-1; D might be TRBD1 or TRBD2, each matching 5 bases. Germline lookup yields CDR1 LNHNV and CDR2 YYDKDF (reference sequence). Trimming left V 5 bases short and J 5 bases short, with 25 bases between. The CDR3 runs 18 residues. CDR3 protein: CATSLVGSGPHTNNEQFF. As DNA, the CDR3 is TGTGCCACCAGCTTAGTTGGCTCGGGGCCGCACACGAACAATGAGCAGTTCTTC. Full variable domain (missing parts from reference TRBV15 and TRBJ2-1): DAMVIQNPRYQVTQFGKPVTLSCSQTLNHNVMYWYQQKSSQAPKLLFHYYDKDFNNEADTPDNFQSRRPNTSFCFLDIRSPGLGDTAMYLCATSLVGSGPHTNNEQFFGPGTRLTVL.

This clonotype was observed many times. V and J are TRBV2 and TRBJ1-1; a possible D gene is TRBD1 (6 bases). Germline V gene data show CDR1 as SNHLY and CDR2 as FYNNEI. The CDR3 is 14 residues long. Trimming pared 10 bases from V and 0 bases from J, leaving 15 bases between. As DNA, the CDR3 is TGTGCCACTAACCAGGGGCGGTTGAACACTGAAGCTTTCTTT. Its protein product is CATNQGRLNTEAFF.

There are many counts of this clonotype. The rearrangement joins TRBV18 to TRBJ2-3; 7 bases map to TRBD2. The germline V gene has CDR1 KGHSH and CDR2 LQKENI. Trimming removed 2 bases from V and 5 bases from J; junction bases left unmatched: 1. This CDR3 spans 13 amino acids. Here the CDR3 reads CASSPTSEDTQYF. For the CDR3, the DNA is TGTGCCAGCTCACCAACTAGCGAAGATACGCAGTATTTT.

Points on this clonotype: A read error is the likely source, as a far larger clone sits one nucleotide away. The rearrangement joins TRBV6-8 to TRBJ2-3; weak D call: TRBD1 (6 bases). Germline CDR1 and CDR2: MNHGY and SAAAGT. The V and J ends lost 5 bases and 3 bases respectively, with 18 bases between them. The CDR3 sequence is 16 residues long. The DNA for the CDR3 is TGTGCCAGCAGTGAAGAAGGGACATCTGCAACAGATACGCAGTATTTT. The encoded protein is CASSEEGTSATDTQYF.

The chain joins TRBV3-1 to TRBJ2-7, with D possibly called TRBD1 or TRBD2 (5 bases each). The germline gives CDR1 LGHDT, CDR2 YNNKEL (reference sequence). The CDR3 loop spans 15 amino acids. V lost 2 bases and J lost 2, with 13 bases in between. The CDR3, as DNA: TGTGCCAGCAGCCAACGGGGCGCCAACGCCTACGAGCAGTACTTC. Translated, it gives CASSQRGANAYEQYF.

About this clonotype itself: Germline is not matched at one junction end, which may reflect a read error. CDR3 loop: CASGRDPQENQYF. CDR3 nucleotides: TGTGCCAGCGGTCGGGACCCGCAAGAGAACCAGTACTTC. V gene TRBV2 combines with J gene TRBJ2-5, with D possibly being TRBD1 or TRBD2 (5 bases each). Germline assignment: CDR1 SNHLY and CDR2 FYNNEI. CDR3 size: 13 residues.

As for this clonotype: A far larger clone is one nucleotide away, so this likely arose from a read error. The DNA for the CDR3 is TGTGCCAGCAGTGAATTTGAGACACGGAACCAAGAGACCCAGTACTTC. Amino acid sequence: CASSEFETRNQETQYF. The rearrangement links TRBV25-1 to TRBJ2-1; D gene uncertain. TRBJ2-5 explains the end of the DNA better; the J call may be wrong. The CDR3 contains 16 residues. Germline V CDR1 and CDR2: MGHDK, SYGVNS.

A word on this clonotype: At one boundary the junction diverges from the germline segment, which might be a read error. The rearrangement uses TRBV7-8 and TRBJ2-3; D is unclear. This CDR3 is 14 amino acids long. Germline CDR1 and CDR2: SGHVS and FQNEAQ. The CDR3 loop is CASSLAQCPDTQYF. Here the CDR3 DNA reads TGTGCCAGCAGCTTAGCTCAGTGCCCAGATACTCAGTATTTT.

In its sample, this clonotype was seen many times. This chain connects TRBV5-1 to TRBJ2-1, with D uncertain. The V gene's germline CDR1 is SGHRS and CDR2 YFSETQ. V lost 7 bases and J lost 4, with 18 bases in between. The CDR3 has 15 amino acids. This CDR3 reads CASRRLTAEYNEQFF. DNA for the CDR3: TGCGCCAGCCGTCGACTGACCGCAGAATACAATGAGCAGTTCTTC.

The sample holds many counts of this clonotype. The chain carries TRBV6-4 and TRBJ1-4; the D gene is possibly TRBD1 (5 bases). Looked up from germline, CDR1 is MRHNA and CDR2 is SNTAGT. There are 14 residues in the CDR3. The V end was cut by 6 bases, the J end by 6 bases, with 14 bases between. CDR3 region: CASRKPGSYEKLFF. Written as DNA, the CDR3 is TGTGCCAGCAGGAAGCCAGGGTCGTATGAAAAACTGTTTTTT.

This clonotype appeared many times. The CDR3 DNA sequence: TGTGCCACCAGTAGCGCGCACCAATCTTTCGCAGATACGCAGTATTTT. Translated: CATSSAHQSFADTQYF. The chain joins TRBV24-1 to TRBJ2-3; no clear D. This CDR3 spans 16 amino acids. V was pared by 6 bases and J by 4 bases, with 19 bases between. CDR1 KGHDR and CDR2 SFDVKD come from the germline V gene.

This clonotype was seen a handful of times. The chain is built from TRBV12-3 or TRBV12-4 and TRBJ2-7, with D perhaps matching TRBD1 (6 bases). This CDR3 has 13 residues. V gave up 4 bases and J gave up 10 bases, with 17 bases separating them. DNA of the CDR3: TGTGCCAGCAGTTCGGCAGGGGTTGGCGAACAGTACTTC. It is translated as CASSSAGVGEQYF.

This clonotype was seen repeatedly, ten times or more. At one end, the junction sequence differs from germline, possibly due to a read error. The chain employs TRBV7-7 and TRBJ2-7; D ambiguous. Per germline, CDR1 SSHAT and CDR2 FNYEAQ (reference sequence). The CDR3 covers 13 residues. For the CDR3, the DNA is TGTGCTAGCAGCTTAACAGTCAACTACGAGCAGTACTTC. Translating gives CASSLTVNYEQYF.

As to this clonotype: Given a far larger clone just one base away, this is likely a sequencing read error. The chain carries TRBV19 and TRBJ2-3, with 7 bases that match TRBD2. The CDR3 consists of 16 residues. CDR1 and CDR2 (germline): LNHDA, SQIVND (reference sequence). With 9 bases clipped from V and 6 bases from J, the junction kept 18 bases outside the gene matches. The CDR3 DNA is TGTGCCAGCAGCTTAGCCCCCTGGCGGGAGTGGGATACGCAGTATTTT. It yields the protein CASSLAPWREWDTQYF.

This clonotype has ten or more counts. The rearrangement links TRBV5-1 to TRBJ1-1; D perhaps matches TRBD1 (5 bases). In germline, CDR1 is SGHRS, CDR2 YFSETQ. This CDR3 comprises 12 residues. Trimming shortened V by 7 bases and J by 5 bases, and 12 bases separated the two germline ends. This chain's CDR3 is CASARGTTEAFF. The CDR3, as DNA: TGCGCCAGCGCCCGGGGGACGACTGAAGCTTTCTTT.